What follows describes a single T cell receptor (beta chain). What it recognizes is unknown. The sample belongs to a study of cytomegalovirus exposure and HLA in healthy donors. Study-wide results and caveats: In vitro, a few CMV-associated chains proved specific for CMV antigens. After further analysis at a later stage, 16,951 TCR beta sequences were associated with HLA alleles at 0.05 false discovery rate. Overall, roughly 170 TCR beta chains were annotated as cytomegalovirus-associated. Beyond CMV serostatus, there was no information to go on about immune exposure.

The CDR3 covers 16 residues. Germline V gene lookup returns CDR1 MNHNS and CDR2 SASEGT. The V gene lost 4 bases and the J gene lost 4 bases, with 17 bases spanning the gap. Vbeta (60) and Jbeta (13) primers were used in the PCR. Libraries were prepared by immunoSEQ multiplex PCR; TCRdb keeps only in-frame clonotypes and omits some of them. Recorded for this sample: 40,000 to 65,000 clones. This chain links TRBV6-1 with TRBJ2-1; possibly TRBD1 for D (5 bases). Sequenced input: PBMCs. The clonotype originates from a man in his forties in good health and CMV-seropositive. Here the CDR3 DNA reads TGTGCCAGCAGTGTTCCCACTGGACAACTATACAATGAGCAGTTCTTC. Protein: CASSVPTGQLYNEQFF.